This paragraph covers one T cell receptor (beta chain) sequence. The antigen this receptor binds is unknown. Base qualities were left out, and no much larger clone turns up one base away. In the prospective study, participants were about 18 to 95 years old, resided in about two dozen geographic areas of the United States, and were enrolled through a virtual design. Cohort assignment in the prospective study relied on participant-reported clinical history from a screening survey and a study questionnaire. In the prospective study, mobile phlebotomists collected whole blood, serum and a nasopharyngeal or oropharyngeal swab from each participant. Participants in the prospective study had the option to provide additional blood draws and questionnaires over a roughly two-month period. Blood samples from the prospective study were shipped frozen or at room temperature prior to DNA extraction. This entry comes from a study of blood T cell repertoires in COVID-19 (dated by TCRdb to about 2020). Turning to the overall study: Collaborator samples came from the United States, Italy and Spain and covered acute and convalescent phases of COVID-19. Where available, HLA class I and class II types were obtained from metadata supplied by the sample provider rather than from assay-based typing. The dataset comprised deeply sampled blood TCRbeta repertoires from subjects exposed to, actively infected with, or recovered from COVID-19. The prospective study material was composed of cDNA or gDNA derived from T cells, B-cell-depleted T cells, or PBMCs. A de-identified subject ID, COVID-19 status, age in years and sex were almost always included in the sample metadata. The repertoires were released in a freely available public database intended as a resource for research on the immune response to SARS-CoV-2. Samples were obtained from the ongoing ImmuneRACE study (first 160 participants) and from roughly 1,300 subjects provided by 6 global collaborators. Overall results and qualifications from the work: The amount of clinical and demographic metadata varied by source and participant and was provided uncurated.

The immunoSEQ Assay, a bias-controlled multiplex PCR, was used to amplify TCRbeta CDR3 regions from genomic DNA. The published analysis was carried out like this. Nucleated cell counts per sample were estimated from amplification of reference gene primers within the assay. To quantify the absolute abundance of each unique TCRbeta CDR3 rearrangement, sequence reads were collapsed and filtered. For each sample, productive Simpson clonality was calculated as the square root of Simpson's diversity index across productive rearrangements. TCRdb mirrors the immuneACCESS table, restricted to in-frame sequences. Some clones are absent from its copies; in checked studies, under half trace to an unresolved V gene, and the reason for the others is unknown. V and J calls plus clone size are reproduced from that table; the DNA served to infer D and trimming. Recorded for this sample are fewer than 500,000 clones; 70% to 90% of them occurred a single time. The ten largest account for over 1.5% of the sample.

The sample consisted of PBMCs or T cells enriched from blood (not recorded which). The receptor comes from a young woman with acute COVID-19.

The CDR3 has the sequence CASSVFMGATSTDTQYF. The DNA is as follows: TGTGCCAGCAGCGTGTTCATGGGGGCCACTAGCACAGATACGCAGTATTTT. The sequence links TRBV9 to TRBJ2-3, with a tentative D gene TRBD1 over 6 matching bases. A distance of 16 bases separates the germline ends of V and J, which lose 2 bases and 0 bases respectively. The germline V gene specifies SGDLS as CDR1 and YYNGEE as CDR2. The CDR3 runs 17 residues from the cysteine to the phenylalanine. Only CDR3 DNA is held: 51 bases, read in frame from base 1.